Detailed here is one T cell receptor beta chain. This entry comes from a study of blood T cell repertoires in COVID-19. Study summary: Some COVID-19 samples were acute and others convalescent; all came from the United States, Italy and Spain.

The ends lost 6 bases at V and 7 bases at J; junction bases unmatched: 8. The CDR3 length is 14 residues. Germline loops: CDR1 MNHEY, CDR2 SVGAGI. TCRdb's table, derived via immunoSEQ multiplex PCR, lists solely in-frame clones and lacks some. This sample has around 37,000 clones, with 85% found just once. The sample taken for sequencing was peripheral blood. The chain has TRBV6-5 and TRBJ1-2, with TRBD1 matching 10 bases. This receptor was taken from a man between 45 and 60 years old with active COVID-19. The CDR3 DNA sequence: TGTGCCAGCAGGGAGGACAGGGGGGTTGGTGGCTACACCTTC. This codes for CASREDRGVGGYTF.